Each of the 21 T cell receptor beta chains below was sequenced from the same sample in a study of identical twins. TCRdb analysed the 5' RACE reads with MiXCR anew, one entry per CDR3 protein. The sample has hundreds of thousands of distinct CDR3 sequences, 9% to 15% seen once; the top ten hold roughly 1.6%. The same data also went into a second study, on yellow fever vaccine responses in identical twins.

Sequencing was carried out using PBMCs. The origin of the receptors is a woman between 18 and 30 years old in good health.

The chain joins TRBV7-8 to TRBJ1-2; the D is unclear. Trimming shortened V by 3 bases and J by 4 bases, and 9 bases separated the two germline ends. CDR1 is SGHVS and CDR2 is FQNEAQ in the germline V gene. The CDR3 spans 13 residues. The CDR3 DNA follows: TGTGCCAGCAGCTTTTTAGGGTCCTATGGCTACACCTTC. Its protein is CASSFLGSYGYTF.

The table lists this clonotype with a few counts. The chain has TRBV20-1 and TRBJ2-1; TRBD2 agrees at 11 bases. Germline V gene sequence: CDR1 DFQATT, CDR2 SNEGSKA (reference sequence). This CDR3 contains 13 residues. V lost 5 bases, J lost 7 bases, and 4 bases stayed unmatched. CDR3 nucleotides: TGCAGTGCTGGGACTAGCGGCTTAAATGAGCAGTTCTTC. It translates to CSAGTSGLNEQFF.

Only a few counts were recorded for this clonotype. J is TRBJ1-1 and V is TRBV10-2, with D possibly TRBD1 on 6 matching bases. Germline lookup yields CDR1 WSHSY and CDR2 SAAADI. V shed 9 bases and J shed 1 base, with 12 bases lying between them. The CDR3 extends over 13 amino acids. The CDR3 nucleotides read TGCGCCAGTCGAGCAGGGGAGAACACTGAAGCTTTCTTT. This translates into CASRAGENTEAFF.

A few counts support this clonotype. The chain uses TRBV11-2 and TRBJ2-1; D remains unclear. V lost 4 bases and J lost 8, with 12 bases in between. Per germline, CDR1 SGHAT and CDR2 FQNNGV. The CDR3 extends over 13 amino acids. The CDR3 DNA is TGTGCCAGCAGCTCCGGGCCCCGCGATGAGCAGTTCTTC. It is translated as CASSSGPRDEQFF.

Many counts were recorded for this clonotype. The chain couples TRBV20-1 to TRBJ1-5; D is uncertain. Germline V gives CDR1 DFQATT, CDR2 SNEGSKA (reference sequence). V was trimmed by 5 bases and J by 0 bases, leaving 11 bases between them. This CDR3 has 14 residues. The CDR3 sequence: CSAYAENSNQPQHF. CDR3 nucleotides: TGCAGTGCTTATGCAGAGAATAGCAATCAGCCCCAGCATTTT.

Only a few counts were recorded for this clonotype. CDR3 protein: CASTSPGRYYEQYV. DNA of the CDR3: TGTGCCAGCACCTCTCCCGGACGTTACTACGAGCAGTACGTC. The V call is TRBV28, the J call TRBJ2-7; D uncertain. V lost 7 bases, J lost 3 bases, and 16 bases lay in between. The CDR3 consists of 14 residues. Per the germline V gene, CDR1 is MDHEN and CDR2 is SYDVKM.

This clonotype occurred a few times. The CDR3 region has the DNA TGCAGTGCTACACCCCCGGGATCCTACGAGCAGTACTTC. This encodes CSATPPGSYEQYF. V usage is TRBV20-1 and J usage is TRBJ2-7, with D possibly matching TRBD2 (5 bases). Between the trimmed V and J ends, which lost 4 bases and 1 base, there was a span of 11 bases. The CDR3 is made up of 13 amino acids. From germline, CDR1 is DFQATT and CDR2 SNEGSKA (reference sequence).

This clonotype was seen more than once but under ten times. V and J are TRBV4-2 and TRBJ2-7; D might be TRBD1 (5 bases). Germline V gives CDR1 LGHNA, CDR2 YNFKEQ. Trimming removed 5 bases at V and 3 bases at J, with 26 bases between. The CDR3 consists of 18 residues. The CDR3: CASSARKDRTSLHYEQYV. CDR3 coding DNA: TGTGCCAGCAGCGCCAGGAAAGACAGAACCAGCCTTCACTACGAGCAGTACGTC.

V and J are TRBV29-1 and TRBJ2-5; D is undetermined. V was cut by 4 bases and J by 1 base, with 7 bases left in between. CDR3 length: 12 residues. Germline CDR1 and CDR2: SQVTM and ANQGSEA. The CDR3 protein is CSVGPTQETQYF. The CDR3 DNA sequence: TGCAGCGTTGGGCCGACCCAAGAGACCCAGTACTTC. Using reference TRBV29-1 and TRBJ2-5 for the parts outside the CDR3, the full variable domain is SAVISQKPSRDICQRGTSLTIQCQVDSQVTMMFWYRQQPGQSLTLIATANQGSEATYESGFVIDKFPISRPNLTFSTLTVSNMSPEDSSIYLCSVGPTQETQYFGPGTRLLVL.

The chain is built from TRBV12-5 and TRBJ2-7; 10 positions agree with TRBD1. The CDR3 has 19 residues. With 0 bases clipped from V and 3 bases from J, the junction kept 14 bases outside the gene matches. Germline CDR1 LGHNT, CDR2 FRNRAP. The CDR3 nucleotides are TGTGCTAGTGGTTTGGTCGGACAGGGGGATGTAGCCTTCCTCTACGAGCAGTACTTC. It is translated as CASGLVGQGDVAFLYEQYF.

CDR3 nucleotides: TGTGCCAGCGGGGCGCGCCGTGGGGGACTCAGGATCTCTGGGGCCAACGTCCTGACTTTC. As protein: CASGARRGGLRISGANVLTF. This rearrangement joins TRBV12-3 or TRBV12-4 to TRBJ2-6; D perhaps matches TRBD2 (6 bases). V gave up 8 bases and J gave up 0 bases, with 26 bases separating them. This CDR3 spans 20 amino acids.

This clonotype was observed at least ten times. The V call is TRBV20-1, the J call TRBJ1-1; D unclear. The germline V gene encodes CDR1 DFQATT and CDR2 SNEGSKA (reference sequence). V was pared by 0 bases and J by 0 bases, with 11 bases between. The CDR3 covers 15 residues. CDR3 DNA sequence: TGCAGTGCTAGAGATAGGCAGCTCATGAACACTGAAGCTTTCTTT. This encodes CSARDRQLMNTEAFF.

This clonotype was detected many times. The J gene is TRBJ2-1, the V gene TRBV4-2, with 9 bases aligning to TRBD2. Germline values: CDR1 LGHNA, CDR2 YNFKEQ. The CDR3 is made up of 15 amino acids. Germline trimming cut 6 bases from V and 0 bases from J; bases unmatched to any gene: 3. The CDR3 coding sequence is TGTGCCAGCAGAACGACTAGCGGCTCCTACAATGAGCAGTTCTTC. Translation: CASRTTSGSYNEQFF.

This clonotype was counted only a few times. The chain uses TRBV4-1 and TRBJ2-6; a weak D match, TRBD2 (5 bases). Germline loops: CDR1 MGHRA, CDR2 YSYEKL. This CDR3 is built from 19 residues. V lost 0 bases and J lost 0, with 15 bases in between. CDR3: CASSQDSSGVNSGANVLTF. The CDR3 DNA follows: TGCGCCAGCAGCCAAGATAGCAGCGGAGTAAACTCTGGGGCCAACGTCCTGACTTTC.

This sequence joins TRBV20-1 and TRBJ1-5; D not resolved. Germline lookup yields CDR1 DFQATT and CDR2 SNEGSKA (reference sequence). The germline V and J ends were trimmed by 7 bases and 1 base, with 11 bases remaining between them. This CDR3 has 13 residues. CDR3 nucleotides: TGCAGTGTTCCGCTGGGGAGCAATCAGCCCCAGCATTTT. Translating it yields CSVPLGSNQPQHF.

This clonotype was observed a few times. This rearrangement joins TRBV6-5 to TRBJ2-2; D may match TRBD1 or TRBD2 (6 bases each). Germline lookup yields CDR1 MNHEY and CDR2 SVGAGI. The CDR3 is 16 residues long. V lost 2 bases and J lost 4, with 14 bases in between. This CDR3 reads CASSYVRTAGTGELFF. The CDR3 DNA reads TGTGCCAGCAGTTACGTAAGGACAGCGGGCACCGGGGAGCTGTTTTTT.

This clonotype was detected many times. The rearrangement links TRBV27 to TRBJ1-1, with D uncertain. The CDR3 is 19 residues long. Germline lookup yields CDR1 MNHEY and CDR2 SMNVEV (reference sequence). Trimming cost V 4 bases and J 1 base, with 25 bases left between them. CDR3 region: CASSSYTPGVGITNTEAFF. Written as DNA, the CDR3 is TGTGCCAGCAGTTCATACACTCCAGGTGTCGGGATCACGAACACTGAAGCTTTCTTT.

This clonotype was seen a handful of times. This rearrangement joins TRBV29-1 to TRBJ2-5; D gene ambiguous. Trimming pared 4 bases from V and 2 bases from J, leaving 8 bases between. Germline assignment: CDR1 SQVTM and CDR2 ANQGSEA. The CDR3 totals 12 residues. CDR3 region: CSVGRWQETQYF. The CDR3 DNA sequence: TGCAGCGTTGGTCGGTGGCAAGAGACCCAGTACTTC. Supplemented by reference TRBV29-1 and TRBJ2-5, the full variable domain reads SAVISQKPSRDICQRGTSLTIQCQVDSQVTMMFWYRQQPGQSLTLIATANQGSEATYESGFVIDKFPISRPNLTFSTLTVSNMSPEDSSIYLCSVGRWQETQYFGPGTRLLVL.

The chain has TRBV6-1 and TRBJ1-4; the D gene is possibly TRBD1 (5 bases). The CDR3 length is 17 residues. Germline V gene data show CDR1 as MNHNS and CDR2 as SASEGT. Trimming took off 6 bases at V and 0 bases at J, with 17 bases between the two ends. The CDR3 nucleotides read TGTGCCAGCAGCCCCCTGGGTCGGGGGACAACTAATGAAAAACTGTTTTTT. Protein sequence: CASSPLGRGTTNEKLFF.

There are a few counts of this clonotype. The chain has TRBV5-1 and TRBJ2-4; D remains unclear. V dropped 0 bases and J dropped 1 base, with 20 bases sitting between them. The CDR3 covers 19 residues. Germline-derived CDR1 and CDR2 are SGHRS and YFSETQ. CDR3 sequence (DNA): TGCGCCAGCAGCTTGGAACCCCCGTCGGTAGGGTGGGCCAAAAACATTCAGTACTTC. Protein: CASSLEPPSVGWAKNIQYF.

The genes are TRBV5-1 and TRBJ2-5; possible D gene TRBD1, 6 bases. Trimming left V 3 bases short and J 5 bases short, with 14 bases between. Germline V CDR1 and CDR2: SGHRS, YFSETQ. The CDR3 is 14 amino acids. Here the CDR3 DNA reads TGCGCCAGCAGCTCGGGACATTCCGTCGAGACCCAGTACTTC. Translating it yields CASSSGHSVETQYF.